The 13 T cell receptor beta chains in this list originate from one sample, sequenced in a study of blood T cell repertoires in COVID-19. Measured with immunoSEQ multiplex PCR; TCRdb has only the in-frame clones, and not every one. The sample lists approximately 280,000 clones; around 86% were seen once. Specimen: PBMCs or T cells enriched from blood (not recorded which). These receptors all come from a woman aged 18-35 years who had recovered from COVID-19.

The V call is TRBV10-3, the J call TRBJ2-5, with 7 bases matching TRBD1. There are 14 residues in the CDR3. Germline CDR1 and CDR2: ENHRY and SYGVKD. Germline trimming cut 3 bases from V and 4 bases from J; bases unmatched to any gene: 5. The chain's CDR3 is CAISEGGPPETQYF. The CDR3 DNA reads as TGTGCCATCAGTGAAGGGGGCCCCCCAGAGACCCAGTACTTC.

The chain employs TRBV9 and TRBJ1-1; 9 positions match TRBD1. Germline V lookup: CDR1 SGDLS, CDR2 YYNGEE. Trimming at V came to 4 bases and at J to 4 bases, leaving 8 bases not matched to a gene. The CDR3 has 15 amino acids. This chain's CDR3 is CASSSPGQGGTEAFF. DNA for the CDR3: TGTGCCAGCAGCTCACCGGGACAGGGTGGCACTGAAGCTTTCTTT.

Here the CDR3 DNA reads TGTGCCAGCAGCTCGGGACAGGGCCCAGATACGCAGTATTTT. It codes for CASSSGQGPDTQYF. The chain links TRBV5-4 to TRBJ2-3; 9 nucleotides agree with TRBD1. The CDR3 has 14 residues. V lost 3 bases, J lost 4 bases, and 3 bases stayed unmatched. Germline CDR1 and CDR2: SGHNT and YYREEE (reference sequence).

CDR3 amino acids: CASSSPGQGDSHPSYEQYF. CDR3 coding DNA: TGTGCCAGCAGTTCACCGGGACAGGGGGACTCCCACCCCTCCTACGAGCAGTACTTC. The genes are TRBV28 and TRBJ2-7; 11 nucleotides agree with TRBD1. Trimming cost V 4 bases and J 0 bases; bases outside gene matches: 14. Germline V gene sequence: CDR1 MDHEN, CDR2 SYDVKM. This CDR3 region has 19 residues.

V and J are TRBV7-9 and TRBJ1-1; no reliable D call. Trimming left V 5 bases short and J 0 bases short, with 13 bases between. The V gene's germline CDR1 is SEHNR and CDR2 FQNEAQ (reference sequence). This CDR3 has 15 residues. The CDR3: CASSKNTGVNTEAFF. In DNA form, the CDR3 reads TGTGCCAGCAGCAAAAATACCGGAGTGAACACTGAAGCTTTCTTT.

The rearrangement links TRBV9 to TRBJ2-6, with D maybe TRBD1 (6 bases). V lost 3 bases and J 3 bases, leaving 13 bases between the germline ends. This CDR3 has 16 amino acids. Per the germline V gene, CDR1 is SGDLS and CDR2 is YYNGEE. The CDR3 DNA is TGTGCCAGCAGCGCGACACCAGGGGTTGGGGCCAACGTCCTGACTTTC. Encoded protein: CASSATPGVGANVLTF.

The CDR3 DNA reads as TGTGCCAGTAGTCGCCCCAGGGAGGACGAGCAGTACTTC. Amino acids: CASSRPREDEQYF. The genes are TRBV19 and TRBJ2-7; D may be TRBD2 (6 bases). Germline V gene data show CDR1 as LNHDA and CDR2 as SQIVND (reference sequence). The CDR3 length is 13 residues. Trimming pared 5 bases from V and 5 bases from J, leaving 13 bases between.

This clone occurred once. V and J are TRBV6-1 and TRBJ1-1, with TRBD1 matching over 8 bases. This CDR3 is 16 amino acids long. The trim removed 2 bases at V and 2 bases at J, leaving 7 bases unmatched. Germline V gene data show CDR1 as MNHNS and CDR2 as SASEGT. The CDR3, as DNA: TGTGCCAGCAGTGAATTCGGAGGACAGGGAAACACTGAAGCTTTCTTT. Translating gives CASSEFGGQGNTEAFF.

The chain employs TRBV11-3 and TRBJ1-1; D is unclear. V shed 2 bases and J shed 2 bases, with 6 bases lying between them. Germline CDR1 is SGHNT and CDR2 is YENEEA. The CDR3 consists of 13 residues. The CDR3 nucleotides read TGTGCCAGCAGCTTAAACGGTAACACTGAAGCTTTCTTT. This sequence encodes CASSLNGNTEAFF.

This chain joins TRBV19 and TRBJ2-1; 7 nucleotides line up with TRBD1. Germline V gives CDR1 LNHDA, CDR2 SQIVND (reference sequence). This CDR3 comprises 15 residues. After removal of 3 bases from V and 10 bases from J, the junction contained 12 bases not matched to a gene. CDR3 bases: TGTGCCAGTAGTATTCCCGGCAGGGGGTTAAGCGAGCAGTTCTTC. Translated: CASSIPGRGLSEQFF.

The CDR3 DNA reads TGTGCCAGCAGCTTGGGAGGCACAGATACGCAGTATTTT. It encodes CASSLGGTDTQYF. This chain connects TRBV5-4 to TRBJ2-3; D not certain. Trimming pared 0 bases from V and 1 base from J, leaving 3 bases between. The CDR3 runs to 13 residues. Germline CDR1 and CDR2: SGHNT and YYREEE (reference sequence).

The CDR3 coding sequence is TGCGCCAGCAGCCAAGGGTATGAGATCGGTGTGGAGCAGTTCTTC. Translating gives CASSQGYEIGVEQFF. The chain has TRBV4-1 and TRBJ2-1, with D unresolved. Trimming cost V 1 base and J 10 bases, with 17 bases left between them. CDR1 and CDR2 (germline): MGHRA, YSYEKL. The CDR3 loop spans 15 amino acids.

V usage is TRBV29-1 and J usage is TRBJ1-1, with D unresolved. The CDR3 is made up of 12 amino acids. CDR1 SQVTM and CDR2 ANQGSEA come from the germline V gene. Trimming took 0 bases from V and 8 from J, leaving 10 bases between them. CDR3 loop: CSVEEGPVEAFF. The CDR3 DNA reads as TGCAGCGTTGAAGAGGGCCCCGTAGAAGCTTTCTTT. The full variable domain, with the rest looked up from reference TRBV29-1 and TRBJ1-1, is SAVISQKPSRDICQRGTSLTIQCQVDSQVTMMFWYRQQPGQSLTLIATANQGSEATYESGFVIDKFPISRPNLTFSTLTVSNMSPEDSSIYLCSVEEGPVEAFFGQGTRLTVV.